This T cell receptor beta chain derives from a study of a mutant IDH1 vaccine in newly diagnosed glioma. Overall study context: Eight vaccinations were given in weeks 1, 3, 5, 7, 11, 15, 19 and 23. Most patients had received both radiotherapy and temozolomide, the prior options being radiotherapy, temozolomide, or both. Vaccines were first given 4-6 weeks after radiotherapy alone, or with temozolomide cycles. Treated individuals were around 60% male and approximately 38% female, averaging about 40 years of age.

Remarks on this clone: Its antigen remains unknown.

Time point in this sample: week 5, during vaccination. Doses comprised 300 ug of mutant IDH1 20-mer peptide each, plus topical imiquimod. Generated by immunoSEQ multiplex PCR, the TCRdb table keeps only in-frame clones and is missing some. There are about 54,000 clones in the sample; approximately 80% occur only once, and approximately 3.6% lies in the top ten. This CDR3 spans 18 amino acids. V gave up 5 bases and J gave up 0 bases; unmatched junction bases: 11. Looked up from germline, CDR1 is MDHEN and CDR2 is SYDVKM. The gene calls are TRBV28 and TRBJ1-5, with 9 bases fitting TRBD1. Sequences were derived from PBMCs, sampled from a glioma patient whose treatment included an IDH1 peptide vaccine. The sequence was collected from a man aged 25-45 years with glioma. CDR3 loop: CASSPGTGRRYSNQPQHF. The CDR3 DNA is TGTGCCAGCAGTCCCGGGACAGGGAGGCGATATAGCAATCAGCCCCAGCATTTT. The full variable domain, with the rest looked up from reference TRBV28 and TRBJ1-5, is DVKVTQSSRYLVKRTGEKVFLECVQDMDHENMFWYRQDPGLGLRLIYFSYDVKMKEKGDIPEGYSVSREKKERFSLILESASTNQTSMYLCASSPGTGRRYSNQPQHFGDGTRLSIL.